The entry that follows covers one T cell receptor (beta chain) sequence. Its antigen is unknown. One base away there is no much larger clone; base qualities are not given. To sequence the TCRbeta CDR3 region, genomic DNA was isolated from the sorted cells. The immunoSEQ Assay was used to sequence the TCRbeta CDR3 regions. TCRdb retrieved this table from immuneACCESS and kept in-frame rearrangements only. Not all clones are present; in checked studies, unresolved V genes account for under half, and no reason is known for the remainder. The sample table holds about 6,900 clones, of which about 74% were seen once. The top ten clones comprise 35% to 40% of the sample. Via the germline V gene, CDR1 is LGHNA and CDR2 YSLEER. The CDR3 contains 16 residues, cysteine and phenylalanine counted. This entry keeps only the CDR3 DNA: 48 bases, framed from base 1. V and J are trimmed by 0 bases and 3 bases, and the gene matches miss 3 bases of the junction.

The trial excluded patients who had a history of autoimmune disease or who were on systemic immunosuppression. In every dose cohort, peripheral blood was drawn for TCR sequencing at baseline, cycle 4 day 1, and cycle 7 day 1. The samples were taken from a phase I, first-in-human, multicenter, open-label dose-escalation trial of ivuxolimab. Adults with locally advanced or metastatic melanoma, renal cell, hepatocellular, or head and neck squamous cell carcinoma were enrolled in the trial. Before TCR sequencing, CD4+ and CD8+ T cells were separately sorted from peripheral blood. The data were taken from a study of OX40 agonist ivuxolimab in advanced cancers. Regarding the complete study: Ivuxolimab, which targeted the costimulatory receptor OX40 (CD134), was an agonistic, fully human IgG2 monoclonal antibody. Patients were allowed to have had prior anti-PD-1, anti-PD-L1 or anti-CTLA-4 therapy, and 40% of the dose-escalation patients had previously received checkpoint inhibitors. Partial responses were achieved by three dose-escalation patients, of whom one had hepatocellular carcinoma and two had cutaneous melanoma. Of the roughly 54 patients in dose escalation, about 20 had hepatocellular carcinoma, some 15 had melanoma, 9 had renal cell carcinoma and 9 had head and neck cancer. In the dose-escalation cohort, 82.7% of patients were male, and the mean age was approximately 60 years, with a range of roughly 23 to 85. The paper reports the monotherapy dose-escalation portion (N of about 50 patients) of the phase I ivuxolimab trial. The purpose of peripheral TCRbeta sequencing was to test whether ivuxolimab changed TCR sequence diversity and led to clonal T-cell expansion. Intravenous ivuxolimab was administered to patients every 2 weeks at six dose levels: 0.01, 0.1, 0.3, 1.5, 3 and 10 mg/kg.

The investigation overall reported the following: In the 0.1-3.0 mg/kg groups, partial responders had among the lowest normalized peripheral clonal expansion, particularly in CD8+ T cells. After ivuxolimab, more expanded clones were found on average in CD8+ T cells than in CD4+ T cells. Low levels of normalized T-cell clonal expansion were also shown by some nonresponding patients. Antigen specificity was not determined for the clonally expanded peripheral T cells. At doses from 0.1 to 3.0 mg/kg, clonal expansion was seen in both CD4+ and CD8+ blood T cells between baseline and week 6.

This receptor was taken from an adult with an advanced solid tumor such as melanoma, head and neck, liver or kidney cancer. The chain is assembled from TRBV4-3 and TRBJ2-1, and TRBD1 aligns with 9 junction nucleotides. Sequenced material: CD4+ or CD8+ T cells sorted from blood, taken in a trial of the OX40 agonist ivuxolimab. The sequence in DNA is TGCGCCAGCAGCCAAGATGAGGGACAGGGCTACAATGAGCAGTTCTTC. It codes for CASSQDEGQGYNEQFF.